The 2 T cell receptor beta chains below come from one sample, sequenced in a study of CD8+ T cells in alopecia areata. After isolation, RNA underwent reverse transcription to generate cDNA as the sequencing template. Profiled with immunoSEQ multiplex PCR; TCRdb holds only in-frame clones, not every one. The table records around 200,000 clones, around three fifths of them present only once. Stated treatment: oral pan-JAK inhibitor, 5-10 mg twice daily. The sample was CD8+ T cells sorted from blood, taken at week 24, from a patient treated with tofacitinib. These receptors came from a human donor with alopecia areata.

The genes are TRBV4-1 and TRBJ2-5; 10 nucleotides line up with TRBD2. Germline CDR1 reads MGHRA; CDR2 reads YSYEKL. V lost 4 bases, J lost 1 base, and 3 bases stayed unmatched. This CDR3 spans 15 amino acids. The CDR3 protein is CASSPSGGPQETQYF. The CDR3 coding sequence is TGCGCCAGCAGCCCTAGCGGGGGTCCCCAAGAGACCCAGTACTTC.

The chain carries TRBV7-9 and TRBJ2-7; a weak D match, TRBD1 (6 bases). The germline V gene encodes CDR1 SEHNR and CDR2 FQNEAQ (reference sequence). The V end was cut by 4 bases, the J end by 4 bases, with 20 bases between. This CDR3 contains 16 residues. CDR3 sequence reads: CASSSGTPLLGYEQYF. The DNA for the CDR3 is TGTGCCAGCAGCTCCGGGACACCCTTACTCGGTTACGAGCAGTACTTC.